This TCR beta chain was identified in a study of T cells in Graves' hyperthyroidism and ophthalmopathy. Uncontrolled infection, other autoimmune disease, pregnancy and lactation each barred patients from inclusion. For the diagnoses, clinical symptoms, serum thyroxine and TRAb, thyroid ultrasound and orbital computed tomography were used. Amplification yielded TCR beta CDR3 regions, with RNA transcripts as the source. Initially, a first-round RT-PCR of the TCR CDR3 employed the HTBI primer set. TCRdb reprocessed the multiplex PCR reads via MiXCR and lists one record per CDR3 protein. Among about 400,000 distinct CDR3 sequences listed, roughly 25% were seen once. This clonotype originated in a man aged 45-60 years with Graves' hyperthyroidism. Sequenced: blood.

DNA of the CDR3: TGCAGCGTTGATTGGGAGCGGACCCAGTACTTC. As protein: CSVDWERTQYF. The gene calls are TRBV29-1 and TRBJ2-5; a possible D gene is TRBD2 (5 bases). Trimming shortened V by 3 bases and J by 7 bases, and 9 bases separated the two germline ends. This CDR3 comprises 11 residues. Germline CDR1 reads SQVTM; CDR2 reads ANQGSEA.